This T cell receptor beta chain came from a study of blood T cell repertoires in COVID-19. Per germline, CDR1 SGHRS and CDR2 YFSETQ. The CDR3 covers 16 residues. Trimming took 5 bases from V and 1 from J; bases not matched to a gene: 8. The method was immunoSEQ multiplex PCR; TCRdb's version includes in-frame clones alone and lacks a portion of them. The table lists some 31,000 clones, 78% of them singletons. Material for sequencing was peripheral blood. The chain recombines TRBV5-1 with TRBJ2-3; 9 nucleotides align to TRBD2. The sequence was collected from a woman between 55 and 75 years old with acute or convalescent COVID-19. CDR3 region: CASSPVVAGGTDTQYF. CDR3 sequence (DNA): TGCGCCAGCAGTCCCGTCGTAGCGGGGGGCACAGATACGCAGTATTTT.